These 22 T cell receptor beta chains originate from one sample sequenced in a study of graft-versus-host responses after intestinal transplantation. The repertoire was sequenced with immunoSEQ multiplex PCR; TCRdb's copy has only in-frame clones and lacks some. The sample has 60,000 to 65,000 clones; 89% are singletons. Graft tissue processing released intraepithelial and lamina propria lymphocytes. The starting material was ileum tissue, obtained about 350 days after transplant. The receptors come from a human patient who received an intestinal transplant, so some T cells may come from the graft donor.

This clone is classed as medium-sized. The gene calls are TRBV6-6 and TRBJ1-1; D perhaps matches TRBD1 (5 bases). Germline-derived CDR1 and CDR2 are MNHNY and SVGAGI (reference sequence). Trimming left V 6 bases short and J 6 bases short, with 8 bases between. CDR3 size: 11 residues. The CDR3 DNA reads TGTGCCAGCAGCAGGGAAGCTGAAGCTTTCTTT. The encoded protein is CASSREAEAFF.

This clone was detected only a few times. The chain combines TRBV7-3 with TRBJ1-6; D gene uncertain. The CDR3 extends over 14 amino acids. Trimming stripped 4 bases from V and 7 bases from J, with 11 bases between. CDR1 is SGHTA and CDR2 is FQGTGA in the germline V gene. CDR3 DNA sequence: TGTGCCAGCAGCTCTATGGCATTAAATTCACCCCTCCACTTT. It translates to CASSSMALNSPLHF. Full variable domain (remainder filled in from reference TRBV7-3 and TRBJ1-6): GAGVSQTPSNKVTEKGKYVELRCDPISGHTALYWYRQSLGQGPEFLIYFQGTGAADDSGLPNDRFFAVRPEGSVSTLKIQRTERGDSAVYLCASSSMALNSPLHFGNGTRLTVT.

The V call is TRBV6-5, the J call TRBJ2-5; a possible D gene is TRBD1 (6 bases). This CDR3 is 13 amino acids long. Germline V lookup: CDR1 MNHEY, CDR2 SVGAGI. V lost 11 bases and J 5 bases, leaving 18 bases between the germline ends. CDR3: CAGAAGVGETQYF. The CDR3, as DNA: TGTGCCGGAGCCGCAGGGGTAGGGGAGACCCAGTACTTC.

V and J are TRBV28 and TRBJ2-1; 12 bases align to TRBD2. The germline gives CDR1 MDHEN, CDR2 SYDVKM. The CDR3 consists of 16 residues. J lost 7 bases, V lost 5 bases, and 9 bases had no gene match. The CDR3 is CASSLRTSGTKNEQFF. CDR3 nucleotides: TGTGCCAGCAGTCTAAGGACTAGCGGGACAAAAAATGAGCAGTTCTTC.

The V gene is TRBV6-5, the J gene TRBJ1-2, with D perhaps TRBD1 (5 bases). V lost 8 bases, J lost 8 bases, and 18 bases lay in between. Germline V gives CDR1 MNHEY, CDR2 SVGAGI. CDR3 length equals 13 residues. The CDR3 nucleotides are TGTGCCAGCTCGCACGGGGCAAGCCAGGGCTACACCTTC. As protein: CASSHGASQGYTF.

This clone was detected only once. The chain combines TRBV4-1 with TRBJ2-7; 7 bases agree with TRBD2. The CDR3 runs 14 residues. Per the germline V gene, CDR1 is MGHRA and CDR2 is YSYEKL. Trimming cost V 4 bases and J 2 bases; bases outside gene matches: 5. In DNA form, the CDR3 reads TGCGCCAGCAGCCCCCCGGGACTACCCTACGAGCAGTACTTC. This encodes CASSPPGLPYEQYF.

The sample holds one count of this clone. The chain has TRBV25-1 and TRBJ2-2; TRBD2 matches at 7 bases. The V and J ends lost 1 base and 1 base, in that order; junction bases with no gene match: 9. The CDR3 consists of 18 residues. Germline V CDR1 and CDR2: MGHDK, SYGVNS. The CDR3 spells CASSEWGRGEGNTGELFF. DNA of the CDR3: TGTGCCAGCAGTGAATGGGGCAGAGGGGAGGGGAACACCGGGGAGCTGTTTTTT.

The chain couples TRBV13 to TRBJ1-1; 7 positions match TRBD1. CDR1 and CDR2 from the germline V gene are PRHDT and FYEKMQ (reference sequence). This CDR3 spans 15 amino acids. V dropped 0 bases and J dropped 3; count of bases not matched to a gene: 4. DNA of the CDR3: TGTGCCAGCAGCTTAGGGACAGGGCAGGACACTGAAGCTTTCTTT. This translates into CASSLGTGQDTEAFF.

This rearrangement joins TRBV15 to TRBJ2-7; D is undetermined. Germline values: CDR1 LNHNV, CDR2 YYDKDF (reference sequence). CDR3 length: 13 residues. V was clipped by 3 bases and J by 0 bases, with 6 bases between them. CDR3 loop: CATSSQSSYEQYF. CDR3 DNA sequence: TGTGCCACCAGCAGTCAGAGCTCCTACGAGCAGTACTTC.

The chain uses TRBV21-1 and TRBJ1-2; TRBD1, the table's D call, was not compared with the DNA. TRBV21-1 is reported as a pseudogene. The CDR3 covers 13 residues. CDR3 DNA sequence: TGTGCCAGCAGCAATCGGCAGGATAATGGCTACACCTTC. Translation gives CASSNRQDNGYTF.

There are a few counts of this clone. This rearrangement joins TRBV12-5 to TRBJ2-7, with a tentative D call TRBD1 (6 bases). Deletions cut 3 bases from V and 2 bases from J, with 8 bases between. This CDR3 is 13 amino acids long. CDR1 LGHNT and CDR2 FRNRAP come from the germline V gene. The CDR3 sequence is CASGFGTTYEQYF. The CDR3 DNA follows: TGTGCTAGTGGTTTCGGGACAACCTACGAGCAGTACTTC.

V gene TRBV15 combines with J gene TRBJ1-1, with unresolved D. The CDR3 runs 14 residues. Germline CDR1 is LNHNV and CDR2 is YYDKDF (reference sequence). V was pared by 1 base and J by 5 bases, with 11 bases between. The CDR3 nucleotides are TGTGCCACCAGCAGAGGGAGCCGAGGTACTGAAGCTTTCTTT. Translation: CATSRGSRGTEAFF.

The chain combines TRBV9 with TRBJ2-7, with 12 bases identical to TRBD2. There are 16 residues in the CDR3. Trimming cost V 4 bases and J 5 bases; bases outside gene matches: 10. From germline, CDR1 is SGDLS and CDR2 YYNGEE. The CDR3 DNA reads TGTGCCAGCAGCCCCAGACTAGCGGGGGAACCGGACGAGCAGTACTTC. Encoded protein: CASSPRLAGEPDEQYF. Together with reference TRBV9 and TRBJ2-7, the CDR3 gives the full variable domain: DSGVTQTPKHLITATGQRVTLRCSPRSGDLSVYWYQQSLDQGLQFLIQYYNGEERAKGNILERFSAQQFPDLHSELNLSSLELGDSALYFCASSPRLAGEPDEQYFGPGTRLTVT.

V usage is TRBV11-2 and J usage is TRBJ2-1, with D perhaps TRBD2 (6 bases). Germline lookup yields CDR1 SGHAT and CDR2 FQNNGV. There are 13 residues in the CDR3. V lost 10 bases and J 7 bases, leaving 17 bases between the germline ends. CDR3 in DNA: TGTGCCACCTTAGCGGCCTACGGGAATGAGCAGTTCTTC. Translating it yields CATLAAYGNEQFF.

The chain combines TRBV7-7 with TRBJ2-2; D is possibly TRBD2 (6 bases). Germline V CDR1 and CDR2: SSHAT, FNYEAQ (reference sequence). The ends were cut back, 2 bases at V and 0 bases at J, with 10 bases in the middle. The CDR3 is 16 residues long. CDR3 in DNA: TGTGCCAGCAGCTTATGGGGGGACCCGAACACCGGGGAGCTGTTTTTT. Its translation is CASSLWGDPNTGELFF. The entire variable domain, with the rest obtained from reference TRBV7-7 and TRBJ2-2, is as follows: GAGVSQSPRYKVTKRGQDVTLRCDPISSHATLYWYQQALGQGPEFLTYFNYEAQPDKSGLPSDRFSAERPEGSISTLTIQRTEQRDSAMYRCASSLWGDPNTGELFFGEGSRLTVL.

The rearrangement uses TRBV2 and TRBJ1-6, with TRBD1 matching 8 bases. In germline, CDR1 is SNHLY, CDR2 FYNNEI. The V segment lost 2 bases and the J segment 8 bases; nucleotides outside the gene matches: 5. The CDR3 has 15 amino acids. Here the CDR3 DNA reads TGTGCCAGCAGTGAACAGGGGGCTAAATATTCACCCCTCCACTTT. Its translation is CASSEQGAKYSPLHF.

With regard to this clone: The junction shows a germline mismatch at one end, possibly a read error. Here the CDR3 reads CASSPGQVWGQPRHF. The CDR3 DNA follows: TGTGCCAGCAGCCCCGGGCAGGTGTGGGGTCAGCCCCGGCATTTT. This sequence joins TRBV7-7 and TRBJ1-5; D gene uncertain. The CDR3 has 15 residues. Germline V CDR1 and CDR2: SSHAT, FNYEAQ (reference sequence).

Here the CDR3 reads CASKYSNQPQHF. The CDR3 DNA follows: TGTGCCAGCAAATATAGCAATCAGCCCCAGCATTTT. This sequence joins TRBV2 and TRBJ1-5; D not certain. The CDR3 totals 12 residues. Germline CDR1 and CDR2: SNHLY and FYNNEI. V was clipped by 7 bases and J by 0 bases, with 4 bases between them.

V gene TRBV28 combines with J gene TRBJ1-4, with 10 positions matching TRBD1. Trimming took 3 bases from V and 6 from J; bases not matched to a gene: 4. CDR1 is MDHEN, CDR2 SYDVKM, per germline. The CDR3 length is 15 residues. CDR3 nucleotides: TGTGCCAGCAGTTTCGTCGGGACAGGGGATGAAAAACTGTTTTTT. The encoded protein is CASSFVGTGDEKLFF.

This sequence joins TRBV15 and TRBJ1-5; maybe TRBD1 (6 bases). Germline-derived CDR1 and CDR2 are LNHNV and YYDKDF (reference sequence). The germline V and J ends were trimmed by 3 bases and 0 bases, with 9 bases remaining between them. The CDR3 has 15 residues. The CDR3 reads CATSRRTVSNQPQHF. The CDR3 bases are TGTGCCACCAGCAGGAGGACAGTTAGCAATCAGCCCCAGCATTTT.

V is TRBV27 and J is TRBJ1-6; D unresolved. V lost 2 bases, J lost 11 bases, and 7 bases lay in between. The germline V gene has CDR1 MNHEY and CDR2 SMNVEV (reference sequence). The CDR3 runs to 12 residues. DNA of the CDR3: TGTGCCAGCAGTTTACTAGGGACACCCCTCCACTTT. It codes for CASSLLGTPLHF.

V gene TRBV7-3 combines with J gene TRBJ2-3, with D possibly matching TRBD2 (5 bases). The CDR3 runs to 14 residues. Germline assignment: CDR1 SGHTA and CDR2 FQGTGA. Trimming took 2 bases from V and 2 from J, leaving 8 bases between them. The CDR3 protein is CASSLRGYTDTQYF. CDR3 nucleotides: TGTGCCAGCAGCTTACGGGGATACACAGATACGCAGTATTTT.